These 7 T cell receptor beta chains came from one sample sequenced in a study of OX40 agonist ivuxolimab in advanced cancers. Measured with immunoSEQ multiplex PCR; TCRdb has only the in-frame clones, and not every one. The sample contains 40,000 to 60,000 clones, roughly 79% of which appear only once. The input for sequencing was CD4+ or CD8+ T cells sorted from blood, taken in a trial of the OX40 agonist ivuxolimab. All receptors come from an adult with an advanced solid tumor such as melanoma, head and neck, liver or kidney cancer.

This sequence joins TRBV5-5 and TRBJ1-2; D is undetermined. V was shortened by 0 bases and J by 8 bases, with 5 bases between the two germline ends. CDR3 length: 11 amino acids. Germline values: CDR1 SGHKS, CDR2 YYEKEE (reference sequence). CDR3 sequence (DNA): TGTGCCAGCAGCTTGGCTATGGGCTACACCTTC. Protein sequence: CASSLAMGYTF.

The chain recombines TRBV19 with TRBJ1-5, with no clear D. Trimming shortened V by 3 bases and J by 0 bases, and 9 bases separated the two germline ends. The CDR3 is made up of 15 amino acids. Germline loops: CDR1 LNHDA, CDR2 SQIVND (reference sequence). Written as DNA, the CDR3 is TGTGCCAGTAGTATGATGGATGGTAGCAATCAGCCCCAGCATTTT. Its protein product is CASSMMDGSNQPQHF.

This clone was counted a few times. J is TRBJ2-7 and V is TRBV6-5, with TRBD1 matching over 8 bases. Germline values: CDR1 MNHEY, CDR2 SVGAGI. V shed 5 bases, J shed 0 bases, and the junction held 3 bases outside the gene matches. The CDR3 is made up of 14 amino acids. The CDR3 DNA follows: TGTGCCAGCAGTACCGGGACAGGCTCCTACGAGCAGTACTTC. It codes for CASSTGTGSYEQYF.

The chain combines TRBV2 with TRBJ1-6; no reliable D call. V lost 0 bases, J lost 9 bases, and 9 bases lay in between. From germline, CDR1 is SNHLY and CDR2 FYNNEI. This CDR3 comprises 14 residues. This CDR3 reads CASSEALWSSPLHF. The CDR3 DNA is TGTGCCAGCAGTGAAGCGCTGTGGAGTTCACCCCTCCACTTT.

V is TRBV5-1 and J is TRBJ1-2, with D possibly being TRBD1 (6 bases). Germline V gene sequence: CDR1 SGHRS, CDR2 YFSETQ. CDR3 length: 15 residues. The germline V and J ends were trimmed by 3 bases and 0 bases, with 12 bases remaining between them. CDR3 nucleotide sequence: TGCGCCAGCAGCTCCCCGGGGGCCTCTAACTATGGCTACACCTTC. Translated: CASSSPGASNYGYTF.

The CDR3 sequence: CASSTDALYEQYF. Here the CDR3 DNA reads TGTGCCAGCAGCACCGACGCGCTCTACGAGCAGTACTTC. This chain uses TRBV5-6 with TRBJ2-7; D is unclear. Germline V gene data show CDR1 as SGHDT and CDR2 as YYEEEE. The CDR3 consists of 13 residues. V lost 4 bases and J 3 bases, leaving 11 bases between the germline ends.

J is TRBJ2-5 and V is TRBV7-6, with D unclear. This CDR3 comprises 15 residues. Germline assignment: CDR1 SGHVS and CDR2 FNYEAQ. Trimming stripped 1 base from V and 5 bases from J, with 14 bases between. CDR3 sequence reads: CASSLGSRYAETQYF. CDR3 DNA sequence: TGTGCCAGCAGCTTAGGGAGCCGGTATGCCGAGACCCAGTACTTC.